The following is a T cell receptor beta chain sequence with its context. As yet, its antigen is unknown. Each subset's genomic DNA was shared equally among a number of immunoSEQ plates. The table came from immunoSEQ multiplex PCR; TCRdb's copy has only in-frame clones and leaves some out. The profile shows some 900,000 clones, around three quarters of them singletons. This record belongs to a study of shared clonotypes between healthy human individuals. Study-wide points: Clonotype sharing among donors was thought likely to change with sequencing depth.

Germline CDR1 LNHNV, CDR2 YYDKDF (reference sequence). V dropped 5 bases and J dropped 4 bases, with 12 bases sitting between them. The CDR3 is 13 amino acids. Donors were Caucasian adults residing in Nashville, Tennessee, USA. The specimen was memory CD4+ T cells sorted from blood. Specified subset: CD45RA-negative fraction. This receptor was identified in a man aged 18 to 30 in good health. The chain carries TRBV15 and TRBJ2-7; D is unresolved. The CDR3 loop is CATSVSPQYEQYF. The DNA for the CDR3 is TGTGCCACCAGCGTCTCCCCTCAATACGAGCAGTACTTC. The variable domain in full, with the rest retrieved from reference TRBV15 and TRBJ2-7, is DAMVIQNPRYQVTQFGKPVTLSCSQTLNHNVMYWYQQKSSQAPKLLFHYYDKDFNNEADTPDNFQSRRPNTSFCFLDIRSPGLGDTAMYLCATSVSPQYEQYFGPGTRLTVT.